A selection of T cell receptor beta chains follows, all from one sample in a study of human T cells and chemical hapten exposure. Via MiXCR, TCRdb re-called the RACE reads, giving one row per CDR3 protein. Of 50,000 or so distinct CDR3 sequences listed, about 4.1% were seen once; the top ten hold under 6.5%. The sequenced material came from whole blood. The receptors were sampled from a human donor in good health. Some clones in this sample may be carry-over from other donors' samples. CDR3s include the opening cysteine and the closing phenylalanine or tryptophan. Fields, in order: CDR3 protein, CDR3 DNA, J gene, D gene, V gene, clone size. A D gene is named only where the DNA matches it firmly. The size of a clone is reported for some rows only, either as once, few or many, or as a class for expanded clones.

CASSRRDNQPQHF,TGTGCCAGCAGTCGGAGAGACAATCAGCCCCAGCATTTT,TRBJ1-5,.,TRBV25-1,many
CASSFRGAQAKNIQYF,TGTGCCAGCAGTTTTCGGGGGGCGCAGGCCAAAAACATTCAGTACTTC,TRBJ2-4,.,TRBV28,many
CASSLTSDTDTQYF,TGCGCCAGCAGCCTCACTAGCGACACAGATACGCAGTATTTT,TRBJ2-3,TRBD2,TRBV4-1,.
CASSSPYGGNTEAFF,TGTGCCAGCAGCTCCCCTTATGGGGGTAACACTGAAGCTTTCTTT,TRBJ1-1,.,TRBV7-8,many
CASNRRGAYGANVLTF,TGTGCCAGCAATAGGAGGGGGGCCTATGGGGCCAACGTCCTGACTTTC,TRBJ2-6,.,TRBV28,.
CAWSTPGQGSQNQPQHF,TGTGCCTGGAGTACTCCGGGACAGGGGTCCCAAAATCAGCCCCAGCATTTT,TRBJ1-5,TRBD1,TRBV30,.
CASSPPGQGLAQYF,TGTGCCAGCAGTCCGCCAGGACAGGGATTAGCCCAGTACTTC,TRBJ2-5,TRBD1,TRBV12-3/TRBV12-4,.
CASSYSWQGNTEAFF,TGTGCCAGCAGTTACTCTTGGCAGGGGAACACTGAAGCTTTCTTT,TRBJ1-1,.,TRBV6-5,many
CASSPLGTGELFF,TGTGCCAGCAGTCCCCTTGGCACCGGGGAGCTGTTTTTT,TRBJ2-2,.,TRBV27,many
CASSQVAYEQYF,TGTGCCAGCAGCCAAGTTGCCTACGAGCAGTACTTC,TRBJ2-7,.,TRBV3-1,.
CSARWGSGSGNTIYF,TGCAGCGCCCGGTGGGGGAGCGGCTCTGGAAACACCATATATTTT,TRBJ1-3,.,TRBV29-1,many
CAWSVFGPYEQYF,TGTGCCTGGAGTGTGTTCGGACCCTACGAGCAGTACTTC,TRBJ2-7,.,TRBV30,.
CASSQFSAGISNQPQHF,TGCGCCAGCAGCCAATTCTCCGCAGGGATTAGCAATCAGCCCCAGCATTTT,TRBJ1-5,.,TRBV4-1,many
CASAPDGPVYEQYF,TGCGCCAGCGCCCCGGATGGACCGGTGTACGAGCAGTACTTC,TRBJ2-7,.,TRBV5-1,few
CASRAGGPETQYF,TGTGCCAGCAGAGCGGGAGGCCCTGAGACCCAGTACTTC,TRBJ2-5,TRBD2,TRBV27,.